This T cell receptor beta chain stems from a study of shared clonotypes between healthy human individuals. Study-wide results and limits: Among donors, sharing of clonotypes was expected to be affected by sequencing depth.

The CDR3 length is 15 residues. Trimming took 8 bases from V and 3 from J; bases not matched to a gene: 8. Germline lookup yields CDR1 MNHNS and CDR2 SASEGT. Sequencing used immunoSEQ multiplex PCR; TCRdb keeps in-frame clones, though not all of them. This sample has approximately 2,000,000 clones, with roughly 92% found just once. Regarding this clone: The antigen is not known.

The chain is built from TRBV6-1 and TRBJ2-4; 9 bases match TRBD1. This receptor was obtained from a man younger than 35 in good health. Some clones in this sample may be carry-over from other donors' samples. The sample was naive CD4+ T cells from PBMCs. Subset given: CD45RA+ positively selected. CDR3 protein: CASGQGMWDKNIQYF. CDR3 nucleotides: TGTGCCAGCGGACAGGGGATGTGGGACAAAAACATTCAGTACTTC.